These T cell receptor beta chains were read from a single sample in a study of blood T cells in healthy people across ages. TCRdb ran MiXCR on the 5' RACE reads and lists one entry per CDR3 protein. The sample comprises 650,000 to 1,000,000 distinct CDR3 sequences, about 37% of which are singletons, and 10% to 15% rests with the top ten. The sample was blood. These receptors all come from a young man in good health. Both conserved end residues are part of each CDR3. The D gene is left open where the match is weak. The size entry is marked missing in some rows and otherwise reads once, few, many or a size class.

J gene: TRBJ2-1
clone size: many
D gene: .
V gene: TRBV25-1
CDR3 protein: CASSEGYNEQFF
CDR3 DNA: TGTGCCAGCAGTGAGGGCTACAATGAGCAGTTCTTC

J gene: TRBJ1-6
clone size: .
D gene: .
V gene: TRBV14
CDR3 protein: CASSQDHDSPLHF
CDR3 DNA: TGTGCCAGCAGCCAAGATCATGACTCACCCCTCCACTTT

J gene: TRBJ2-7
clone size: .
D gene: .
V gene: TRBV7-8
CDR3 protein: CASSLQSSYEQYF
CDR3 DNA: TGTGCCAGCAGCTTACAGAGCTCCTACGAGCAGTACTTC

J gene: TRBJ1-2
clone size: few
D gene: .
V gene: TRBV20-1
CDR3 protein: CSARDGSRGIDGYTF
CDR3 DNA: TGCAGTGCTAGAGATGGGAGCAGGGGTATCGATGGCTACACCTTC

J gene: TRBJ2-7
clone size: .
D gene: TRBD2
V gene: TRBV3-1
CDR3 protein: CASSHYLSGGLPLNEQYF
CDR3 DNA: TGTGCCAGCAGCCACTATCTCTCCGGGGGGTTGCCCCTCAATGAGCAGTACTTC

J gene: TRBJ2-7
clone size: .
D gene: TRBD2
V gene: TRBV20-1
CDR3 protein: CSAPRAGVPSYEQYF
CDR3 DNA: TGCAGTGCTCCCCGAGCGGGGGTTCCCTCCTACGAGCAGTACTTC

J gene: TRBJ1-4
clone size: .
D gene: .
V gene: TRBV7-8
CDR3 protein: CASSYHREGESELFF
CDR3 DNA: TGTGCCAGCAGCTACCACAGGGAGGGGGAGTCGGAACTGTTTTTT

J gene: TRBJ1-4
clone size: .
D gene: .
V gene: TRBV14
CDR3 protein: CASSQLGPGFEKLFF
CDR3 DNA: TGTGCCAGCAGCCAATTAGGACCGGGGTTTGAAAAACTGTTTTTT

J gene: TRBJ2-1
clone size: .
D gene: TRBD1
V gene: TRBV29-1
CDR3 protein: CSVHRGSYNEQFF
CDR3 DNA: TGCAGCGTTCACAGGGGGAGTTACAATGAGCAGTTCTTC

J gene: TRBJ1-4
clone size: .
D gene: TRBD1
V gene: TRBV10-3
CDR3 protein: CAISRDSSEKLFF
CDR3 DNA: TGTGCCATCAGTAGGGACAGCAGTGAAAAACTGTTTTTT

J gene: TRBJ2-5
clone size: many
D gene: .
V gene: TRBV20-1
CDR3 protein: CSARLPETQYF
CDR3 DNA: TGCAGTGCTAGACTCCCCGAGACCCAGTACTTC

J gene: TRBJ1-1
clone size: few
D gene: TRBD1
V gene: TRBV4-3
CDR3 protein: CASSPGQGQGNTEAFF
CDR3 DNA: TGCGCCAGCAGCCCTGGACAGGGGCAGGGGAACACTGAAGCTTTCTTT

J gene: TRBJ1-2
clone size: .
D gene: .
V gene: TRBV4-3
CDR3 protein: CASSQEVRKASYTF
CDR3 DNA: TGCGCCAGCAGCCAAGAGGTCAGAAAGGCCAGTTACACCTTC

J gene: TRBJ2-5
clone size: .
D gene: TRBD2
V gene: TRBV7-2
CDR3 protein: CASSPVADSGEASETQYF
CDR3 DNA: TGTGCCAGCAGCCCCGTAGCTGATAGCGGGGAGGCAAGCGAGACCCAGTACTTC

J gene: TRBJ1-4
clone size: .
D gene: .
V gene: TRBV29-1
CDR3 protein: CSVEGSTGEKLFF
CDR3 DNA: TGCAGCGTTGAGGGGTCCACCGGGGAAAAACTGTTTTTT

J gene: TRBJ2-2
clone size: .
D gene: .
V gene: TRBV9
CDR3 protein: CASRPGNTGELFF
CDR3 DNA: TGTGCCAGCAGACCAGGAAACACCGGGGAGCTGTTTTTT

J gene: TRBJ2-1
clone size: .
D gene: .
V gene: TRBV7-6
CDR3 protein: CASSPRALVNEQFF
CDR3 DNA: TGTGCCAGCAGCCCTCGGGCGCTAGTCAATGAGCAGTTCTTC

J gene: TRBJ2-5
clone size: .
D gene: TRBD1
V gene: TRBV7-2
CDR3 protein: CASSTAGTGEETQYF
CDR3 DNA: TGTGCCAGCAGCACCGCCGGGACAGGTGAAGAGACCCAGTACTTC

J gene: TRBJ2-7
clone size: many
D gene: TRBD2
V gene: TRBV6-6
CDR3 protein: CASRAAAGGSYEQYF
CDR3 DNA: TGTGCCAGCAGGGCCGCAGCGGGGGGTTCCTACGAGCAGTACTTC

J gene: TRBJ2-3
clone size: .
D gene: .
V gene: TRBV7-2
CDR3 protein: CASSLAGPGAVADTQYF
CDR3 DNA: TGTGCCAGCAGCCTCGCCGGGCCTGGGGCGGTCGCAGATACGCAGTATTTT

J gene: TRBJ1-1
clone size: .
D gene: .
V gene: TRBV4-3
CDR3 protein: CASSQDSIGSTNTEAFF
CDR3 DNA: TGCGCCAGCAGCCAAGATAGCATCGGCAGCACGAACACTGAAGCTTTCTTT

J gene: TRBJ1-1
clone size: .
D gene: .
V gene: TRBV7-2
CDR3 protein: CASSLTPRGRAEAFF
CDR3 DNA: TGTGCCAGCAGCTTGACACCTCGAGGGAGGGCTGAAGCTTTCTTT

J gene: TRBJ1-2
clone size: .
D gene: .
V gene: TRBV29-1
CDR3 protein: CSVNRNYGYTF
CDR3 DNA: TGCAGCGTTAACAGAAACTATGGCTACACCTTC

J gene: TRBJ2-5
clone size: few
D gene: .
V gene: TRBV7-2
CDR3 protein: CASSPPGSTFQETQYF
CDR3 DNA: TGTGCCAGCAGCCCCCCTGGCTCAACTTTTCAAGAGACCCAGTACTTC

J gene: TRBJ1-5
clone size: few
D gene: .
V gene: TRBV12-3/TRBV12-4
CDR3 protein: CASSSGAWAQHF
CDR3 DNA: TGTGCCAGCAGTTCCGGGGCCTGGGCCCAGCATTTT

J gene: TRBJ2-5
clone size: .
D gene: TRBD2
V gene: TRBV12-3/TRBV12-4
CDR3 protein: CASIGGGQETQYF
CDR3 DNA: TGTGCCAGCATTGGGGGGGGTCAAGAGACCCAGTACTTC

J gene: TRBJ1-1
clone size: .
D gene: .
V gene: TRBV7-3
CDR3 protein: CAGSLRGSTEAFF
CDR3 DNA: TGTGCCGGCAGCTTACGGGGGAGCACTGAAGCTTTCTTT

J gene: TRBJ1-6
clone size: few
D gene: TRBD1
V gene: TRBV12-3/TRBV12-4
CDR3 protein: CASRTGDLQISPLHF
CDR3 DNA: TGTGCCAGCAGGACAGGGGATCTCCAAATTTCACCCCTCCACTTT

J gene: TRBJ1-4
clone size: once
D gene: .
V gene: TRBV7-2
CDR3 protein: CASSGTVKNEKLFF
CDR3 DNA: TGTGCCAGCAGCGGGACTGTCAAAAACGAAAAACTGTTTTTT

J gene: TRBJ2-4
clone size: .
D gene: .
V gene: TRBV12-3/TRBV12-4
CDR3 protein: CASSPRSRAKNIQYF
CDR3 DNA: TGTGCCAGCAGTCCCCGGTCGAGGGCCAAAAACATTCAGTACTTC

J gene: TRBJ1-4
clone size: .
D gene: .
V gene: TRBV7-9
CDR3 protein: CASSIPAGQGSEKLFF
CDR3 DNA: TGTGCCAGCAGCATTCCTGCAGGGCAGGGGAGTGAAAAACTGTTTTTT

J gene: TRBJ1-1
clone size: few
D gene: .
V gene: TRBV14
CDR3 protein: CASSQVPGVHTEAFF
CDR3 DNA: TGTGCCAGCAGCCAAGTTCCAGGGGTTCACACTGAAGCTTTCTTT

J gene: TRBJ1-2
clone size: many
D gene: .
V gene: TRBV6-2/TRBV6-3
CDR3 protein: CASSYPVRRSYGYTF
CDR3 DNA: TGTGCCAGCAGTTACCCGGTCCGGAGGAGCTATGGCTACACCTTC

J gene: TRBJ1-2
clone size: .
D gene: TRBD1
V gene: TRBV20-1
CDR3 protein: CSASPGTGFNGYTF
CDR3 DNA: TGCAGTGCTTCTCCCGGGACAGGGTTCAATGGCTACACCTTC

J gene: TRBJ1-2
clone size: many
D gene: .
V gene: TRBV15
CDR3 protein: CATSRRVRLDNYGYTF
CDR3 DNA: TGTGCCACCAGCAGACGGGTACGGCTCGACAACTATGGCTACACCTTC

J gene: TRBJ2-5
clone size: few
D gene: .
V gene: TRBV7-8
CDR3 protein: CASSPRQSGVIQETQYF
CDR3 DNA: TGTGCCAGCAGCCCTCGTCAGTCAGGAGTCATCCAAGAGACCCAGTACTTC

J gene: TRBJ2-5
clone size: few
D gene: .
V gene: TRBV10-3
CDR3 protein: CAISDTGEVVETQYF
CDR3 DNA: TGTGCCATCAGTGATACAGGGGAGGTCGTGGAGACCCAGTACTTC

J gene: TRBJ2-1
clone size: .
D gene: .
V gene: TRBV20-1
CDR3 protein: CSAYVSNEQFF
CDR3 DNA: TGCAGTGCGTATGTCTCCAATGAGCAGTTCTTC

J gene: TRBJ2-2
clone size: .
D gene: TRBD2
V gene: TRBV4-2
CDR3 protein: CASSRIGGEKVSTGELFF
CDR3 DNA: TGTGCCAGCAGCCGTATCGGGGGGGAGAAGGTGTCCACCGGGGAGCTGTTTTTT

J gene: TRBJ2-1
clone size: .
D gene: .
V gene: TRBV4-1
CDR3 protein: CASSQELGHHNEQFF
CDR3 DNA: TGCGCCAGCAGCCAAGAGCTTGGACACCACAATGAGCAGTTCTTC

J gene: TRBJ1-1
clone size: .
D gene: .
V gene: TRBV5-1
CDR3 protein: CASSVVVNTEAFF
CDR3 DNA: TGCGCCAGCAGCGTGGTGGTGAACACTGAAGCTTTCTTT

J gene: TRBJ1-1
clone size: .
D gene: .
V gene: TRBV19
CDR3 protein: CASSMDLGREAFF
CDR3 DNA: TGTGCCAGTAGTATGGATCTCGGACGTGAAGCTTTCTTT

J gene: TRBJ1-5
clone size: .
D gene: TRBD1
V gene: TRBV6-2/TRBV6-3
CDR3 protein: CASSFNRGPSNQPQHF
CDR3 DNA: TGTGCCAGCAGCTTCAACAGGGGCCCTAGCAATCAGCCCCAGCATTTT

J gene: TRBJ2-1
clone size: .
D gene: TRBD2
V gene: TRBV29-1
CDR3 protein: CSAGGSGVSYNEQFF
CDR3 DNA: TGCAGCGCCGGGGGTAGCGGGGTCTCCTACAATGAGCAGTTCTTC

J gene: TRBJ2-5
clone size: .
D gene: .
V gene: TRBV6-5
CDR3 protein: CASRPIGRDPRETQYF
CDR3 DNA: TGTGCCAGCAGACCCATAGGACGGGACCCCAGGGAGACCCAGTACTTC

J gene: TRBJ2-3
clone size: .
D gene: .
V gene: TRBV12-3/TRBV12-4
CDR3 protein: CASSLDEGQGTDTQYF
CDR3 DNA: TGTGCCAGCAGTTTGGATGAGGGGCAGGGCACAGATACGCAGTATTTT

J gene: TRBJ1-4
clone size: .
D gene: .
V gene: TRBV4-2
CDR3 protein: CASSQAIAPAGTNEKLFF
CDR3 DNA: TGTGCCAGCAGCCAAGCGATAGCCCCTGCAGGCACTAATGAAAAACTGTTTTTT

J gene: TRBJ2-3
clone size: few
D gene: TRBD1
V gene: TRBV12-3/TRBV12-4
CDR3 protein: CASKRWQGAGDTQYF
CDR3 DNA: TGTGCCAGCAAGAGGTGGCAGGGGGCAGGAGATACGCAGTATTTT

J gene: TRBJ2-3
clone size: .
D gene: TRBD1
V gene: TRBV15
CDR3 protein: CATSLDRVRTDTQYF
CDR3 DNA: TGTGCCACCAGTCTCGACAGGGTTCGCACAGATACGCAGTATTTT

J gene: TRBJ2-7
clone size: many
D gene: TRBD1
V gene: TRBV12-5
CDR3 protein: CASGSSGTGMYEQYF
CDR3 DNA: TGTGCTAGTGGTTCCTCCGGGACAGGGATGTACGAGCAGTACTTC

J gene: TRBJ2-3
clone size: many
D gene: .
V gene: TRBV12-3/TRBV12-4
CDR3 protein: CASSQGFTDTQYF
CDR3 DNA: TGTGCCAGCAGCCAGGGATTCACAGATACGCAGTATTTT

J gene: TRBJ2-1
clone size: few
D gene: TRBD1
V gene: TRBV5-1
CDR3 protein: CASSLGTDRSNEQFF
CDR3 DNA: TGCGCCAGCAGCTTGGGTACGGACAGGTCCAATGAGCAGTTCTTC

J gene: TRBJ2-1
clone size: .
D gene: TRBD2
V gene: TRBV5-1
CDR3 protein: CASSSGLAGAMGEQFF
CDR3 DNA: TGCGCCAGCAGCTCGGGACTAGCGGGGGCAATGGGTGAGCAGTTCTTC

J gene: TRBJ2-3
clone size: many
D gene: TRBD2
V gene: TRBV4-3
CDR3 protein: CASSPRLAGEEDTQYF
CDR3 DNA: TGCGCCAGCAGCCCAAGACTAGCGGGGGAAGAGGATACGCAGTATTTT

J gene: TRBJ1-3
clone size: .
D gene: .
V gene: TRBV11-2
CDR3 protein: CASSFPRGGLGGNTIYF
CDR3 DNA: TGTGCCAGCAGCTTCCCCCGGGGGGGTCTAGGAGGAAACACCATATATTTT